A selection of T cell receptor beta chains follows, all from one sample in a study of human T cells and chemical hapten exposure. Via MiXCR, TCRdb re-called the RACE reads, giving one row per CDR3 protein. The sample lists about 160,000 distinct CDR3 sequences, around a quarter occurring once. The sequences come from whole blood, collected in connection with sensitization to the hapten diphenylcyclopropenone (DPC). The origin of the receptors is a woman between 18 and 30 years old with alopecia areata. Some clones in this sample may be carry-over from other donors' samples. Both conserved end residues are part of each CDR3.

j_call v_call cdr3_aa
TRBJ2-7 TRBV4-2 CASSQGRQTGDEQYF
TRBJ2-5 TRBV4-1 CASSQVGLARETQYF
TRBJ2-2 TRBV2 CASMGNTGELFF
TRBJ1-2 TRBV27 CASSFAGRQGAVGYTF
TRBJ1-6 TRBV6-2/TRBV6-3 CANRSASSPLHF
TRBJ1-5 TRBV20-1 CSARRGRGSLSNQPQHF
TRBJ2-3 TRBV4-3 CASSQGVHLTDTQYF
TRBJ2-7 TRBV15 CATSPSATVSYEQYF
TRBJ1-2 TRBV20-1 CSARGESGGYTF
TRBJ2-1 TRBV9 CASSARLAVNNEQFF
TRBJ1-2 TRBV12-3/TRBV12-4 CASSFRQEVTF
TRBJ2-1 TRBV11-2 CASSLAGGPGGEQFF
TRBJ2-4 TRBV4-1 CASSHPAGRNIQYF
TRBJ1-1 TRBV4-2 CASSQGQGEAFF
TRBJ1-1 TRBV12-3/TRBV12-4 CASSFRRGPRAFF
TRBJ1-1 TRBV29-1 CSVLKGAVATEAFF
TRBJ2-2 TRBV24-1 CATNLREANTGELFF
TRBJ2-5 TRBV6-2/TRBV6-3 CASKSGQGFETQYF
TRBJ2-7 TRBV9 CASSVDGSGLYEQYF
TRBJ2-7 TRBV29-1 CSAGQVNYEQYF
TRBJ2-7 TRBV3-1 CASSQDWGLAAGQYF
TRBJ2-3 TRBV20-1 CSATAGSGTDTQYF
TRBJ1-4 TRBV24-1 CATSPGVPNEKLFF
TRBJ2-3 TRBV6-2/TRBV6-3 CASSYRDSTDTQYF
TRBJ2-5 TRBV6-2/TRBV6-3 CASSFVGASGKETQYF
TRBJ1-1 TRBV4-1 CASSHPTVNTEAFF
TRBJ2-1 TRBV6-2/TRBV6-3 CASSMGEYHEQFF
TRBJ1-4 TRBV30 CAWSVLDPFGQKLFF
TRBJ2-5 TRBV18 CASSPKDGVGETQYF
TRBJ2-7 TRBV29-1 CSVEGGQGAGEQYF
TRBJ2-3 TRBV9 CASAVEGQTSNTQYF
TRBJ2-1 TRBV6-2/TRBV6-3 CASSSRQGSYNEQFF
TRBJ2-7 TRBV9 CASSVGQGPFYEQYF
TRBJ2-1 TRBV25-1 CASNGGGEQFF
TRBJ2-3 TRBV11-2 CASSLTPRGDTQYF
TRBJ2-5 TRBV20-1 CSASKRGRETQYF
TRBJ1-2 TRBV29-1 CSVEGRAGGYTF
TRBJ1-2 TRBV27 CASSLTPGYGYTF
TRBJ2-2 TRBV6-2/TRBV6-3 CASSSRTEAGELFF
TRBJ2-1 TRBV6-2/TRBV6-3 CASSYSTARPFGDEQFF
TRBJ1-1 TRBV20-1 CSARDRMNTEAFF
TRBJ2-7 TRBV20-1 CSANHQSIYEQYF
TRBJ1-1 TRBV7-8 CASSLYAYKGTTEAFF